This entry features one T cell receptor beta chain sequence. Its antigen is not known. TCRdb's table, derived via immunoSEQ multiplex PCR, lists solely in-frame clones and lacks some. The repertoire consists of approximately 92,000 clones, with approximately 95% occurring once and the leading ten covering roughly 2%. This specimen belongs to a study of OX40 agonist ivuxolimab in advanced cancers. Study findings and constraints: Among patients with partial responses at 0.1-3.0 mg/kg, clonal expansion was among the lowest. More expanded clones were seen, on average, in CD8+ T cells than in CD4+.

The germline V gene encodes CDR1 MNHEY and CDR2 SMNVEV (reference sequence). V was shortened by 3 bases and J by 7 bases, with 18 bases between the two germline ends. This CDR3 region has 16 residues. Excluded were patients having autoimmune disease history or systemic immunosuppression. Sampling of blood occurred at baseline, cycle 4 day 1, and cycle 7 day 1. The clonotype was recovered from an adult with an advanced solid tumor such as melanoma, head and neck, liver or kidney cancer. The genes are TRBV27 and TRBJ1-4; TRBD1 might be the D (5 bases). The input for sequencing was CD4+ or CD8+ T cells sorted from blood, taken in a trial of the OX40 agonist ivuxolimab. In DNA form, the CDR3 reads TGTGCCAGCAGTTTCAGCTGGGGCGGACAAACTGAAAAACTGTTTTTT. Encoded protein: CASSFSWGGQTEKLFF.